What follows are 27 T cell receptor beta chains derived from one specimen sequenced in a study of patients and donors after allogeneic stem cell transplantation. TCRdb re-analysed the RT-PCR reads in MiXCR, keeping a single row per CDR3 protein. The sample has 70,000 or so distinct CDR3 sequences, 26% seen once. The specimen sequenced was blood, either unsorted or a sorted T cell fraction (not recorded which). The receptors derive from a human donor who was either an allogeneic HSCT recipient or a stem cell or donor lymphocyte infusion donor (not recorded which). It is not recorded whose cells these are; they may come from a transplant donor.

The CDR3 nucleotides are TGCGCCAGCAGCGCGTCCAGGGGTTTTAATTCACCCCTCCACTTT. This sequence encodes CASSASRGFNSPLHF. This rearrangement joins TRBV5-1 to TRBJ1-6; D possibly corresponds to TRBD1 (6 bases). V dropped 4 bases and J dropped 6 bases, with 14 bases sitting between them. The CDR3 is 15 amino acids. CDR1 is SGHRS and CDR2 is YFSETQ in the germline V gene.

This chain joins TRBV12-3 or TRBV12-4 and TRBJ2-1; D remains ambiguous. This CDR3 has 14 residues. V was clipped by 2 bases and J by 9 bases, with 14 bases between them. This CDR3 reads CASSLSPLLAEQFF. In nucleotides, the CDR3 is TGTGCCAGCAGTTTATCTCCCCTCTTGGCTGAGCAGTTCTTC.

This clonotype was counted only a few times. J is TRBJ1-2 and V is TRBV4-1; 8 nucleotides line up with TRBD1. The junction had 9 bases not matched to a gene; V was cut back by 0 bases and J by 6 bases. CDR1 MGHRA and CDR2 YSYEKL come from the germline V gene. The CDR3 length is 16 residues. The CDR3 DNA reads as TGCGCCAGCAGCCAAGACCTTCAGGCGACAGGGGATGGCTACACCTTC. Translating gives CASSQDLQATGDGYTF.

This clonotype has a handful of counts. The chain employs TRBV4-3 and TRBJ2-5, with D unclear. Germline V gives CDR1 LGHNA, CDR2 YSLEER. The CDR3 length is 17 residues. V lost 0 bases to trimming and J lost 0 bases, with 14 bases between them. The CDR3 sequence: CASSQDWGGDYQETQYF. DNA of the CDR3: TGCGCCAGCAGCCAAGACTGGGGTGGGGATTACCAAGAGACCCAGTACTTC.

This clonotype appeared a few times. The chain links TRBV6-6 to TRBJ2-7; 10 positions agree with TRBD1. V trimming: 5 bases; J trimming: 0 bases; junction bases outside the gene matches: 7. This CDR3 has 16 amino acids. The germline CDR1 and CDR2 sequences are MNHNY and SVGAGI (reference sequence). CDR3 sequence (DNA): TGTGCCAGCAGTCCGACAGGGGGCTTTGGCTCCTACGAGCAGTACTTC. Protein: CASSPTGGFGSYEQYF.

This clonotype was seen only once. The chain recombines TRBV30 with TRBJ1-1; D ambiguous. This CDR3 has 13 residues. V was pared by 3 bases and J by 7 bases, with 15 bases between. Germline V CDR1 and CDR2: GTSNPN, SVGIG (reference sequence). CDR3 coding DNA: TGTGCCTGGAGAAAGGGCAGGAGCGGTGAAGCTTTCTTT. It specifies CAWRKGRSGEAFF.

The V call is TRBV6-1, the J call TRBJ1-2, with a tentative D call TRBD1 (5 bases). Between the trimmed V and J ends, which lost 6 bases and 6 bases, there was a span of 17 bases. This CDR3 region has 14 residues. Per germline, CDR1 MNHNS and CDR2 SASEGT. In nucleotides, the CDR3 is TGTGCCAGCAGCCCTATCCGGGACGGAAATGGCTACACCTTC. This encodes CASSPIRDGNGYTF.

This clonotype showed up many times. This chain's CDR3 is CASSPLWGGAEAFF. The CDR3, as DNA: TGTGCCAGCAGTCCCCTTTGGGGAGGCGCTGAAGCTTTCTTT. J is TRBJ1-1 and V is TRBV27; D gene unclear. Looked up from germline, CDR1 is MNHEY and CDR2 is SMNVEV (reference sequence). CDR3 length: 14 amino acids. Trimming took 5 bases from V and 6 from J, leaving 16 bases between them.

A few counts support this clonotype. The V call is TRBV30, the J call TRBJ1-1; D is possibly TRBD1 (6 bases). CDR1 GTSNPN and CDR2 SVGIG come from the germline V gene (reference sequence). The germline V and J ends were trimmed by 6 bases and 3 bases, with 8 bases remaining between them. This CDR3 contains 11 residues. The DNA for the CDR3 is TGTGCCTGTGCAGGGGACACTGAAGCTTTCTTT. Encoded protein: CACAGDTEAFF. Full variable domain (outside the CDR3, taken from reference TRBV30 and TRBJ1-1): SQTIHQWPATLVQPVGSPLSLECTVEGTSNPNLYWYRQAAGRGLQLLFYSVGIGQISSEVPQNLSASRPQDRQFILSSKKLLLSDSGFYLCACAGDTEAFFGQGTRLTVV.

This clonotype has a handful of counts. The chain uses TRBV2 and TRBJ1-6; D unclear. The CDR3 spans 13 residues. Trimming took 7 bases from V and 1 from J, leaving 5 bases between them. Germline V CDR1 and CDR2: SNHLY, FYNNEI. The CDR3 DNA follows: TGTGCCAGCAAGAGGTCCTATAATTCACCCCTCCACTTT. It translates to CASKRSYNSPLHF.

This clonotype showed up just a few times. Here the CDR3 DNA reads TGTGCCAGCAGTTTCAGTAGCGGGCCACGAGCCAAAAACATTCAGTACTTC. Translation: CASSFSSGPRAKNIQYF. The V call is TRBV12-3 or TRBV12-4, the J call TRBJ2-4; TRBD2 agrees at 7 bases. The CDR3 spans 17 residues. V was pared by 3 bases and J by 0 bases, with 8 bases of the junction left unmatched.

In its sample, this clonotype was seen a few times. The CDR3 DNA reads TGTGCCAGCAGCTTAGAGTGGCGGAGTGGGGATGAGCAGTTCTTC. Protein product: CASSLEWRSGDEQFF. The rearrangement uses TRBV7-2 and TRBJ2-1, with unresolved D. Trimming took off 1 base at V and 8 bases at J, with 15 bases between the two ends. The length of the CDR3 is 15 residues. Germline CDR1 reads SGHTA; CDR2 reads FQGNSA.

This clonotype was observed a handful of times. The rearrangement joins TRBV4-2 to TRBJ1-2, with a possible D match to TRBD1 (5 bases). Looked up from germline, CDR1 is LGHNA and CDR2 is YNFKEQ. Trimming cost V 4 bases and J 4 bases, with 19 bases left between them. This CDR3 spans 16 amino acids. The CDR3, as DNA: TGTGCCAGCAGCCCCCGTCCGGGACGCCTTATCTATGGCTACACCTTC. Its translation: CASSPRPGRLIYGYTF.

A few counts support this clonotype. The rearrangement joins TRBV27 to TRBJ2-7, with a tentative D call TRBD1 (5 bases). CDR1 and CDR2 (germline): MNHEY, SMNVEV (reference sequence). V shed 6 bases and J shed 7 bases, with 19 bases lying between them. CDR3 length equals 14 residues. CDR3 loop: CASSSRQIPREQYF. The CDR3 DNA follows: TGTGCCAGCAGCTCCCGACAGATACCTCGAGAGCAGTACTTC.

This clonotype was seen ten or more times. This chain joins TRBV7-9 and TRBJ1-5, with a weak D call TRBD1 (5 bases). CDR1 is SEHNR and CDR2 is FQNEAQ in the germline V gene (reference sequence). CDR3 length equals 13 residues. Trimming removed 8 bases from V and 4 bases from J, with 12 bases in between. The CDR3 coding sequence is TGTGCCAGCCAGGGACTTGAGAATCAGCCCCAGCATTTT. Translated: CASQGLENQPQHF.

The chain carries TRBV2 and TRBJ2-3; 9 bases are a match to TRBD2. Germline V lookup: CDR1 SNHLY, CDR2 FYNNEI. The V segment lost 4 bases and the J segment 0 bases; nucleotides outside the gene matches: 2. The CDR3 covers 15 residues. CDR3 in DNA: TGTGCCAGCAGTGCGACTAGCGGTAGCACAGATACGCAGTATTTT. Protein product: CASSATSGSTDTQYF.

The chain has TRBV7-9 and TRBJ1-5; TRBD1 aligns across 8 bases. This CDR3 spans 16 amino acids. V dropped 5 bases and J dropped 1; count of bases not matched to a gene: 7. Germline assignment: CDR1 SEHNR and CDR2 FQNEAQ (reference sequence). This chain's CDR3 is CASSLDTGGSNQPQHF. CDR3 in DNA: TGTGCCAGCAGCCTTGATACAGGGGGGAGCAATCAGCCCCAGCATTTT.

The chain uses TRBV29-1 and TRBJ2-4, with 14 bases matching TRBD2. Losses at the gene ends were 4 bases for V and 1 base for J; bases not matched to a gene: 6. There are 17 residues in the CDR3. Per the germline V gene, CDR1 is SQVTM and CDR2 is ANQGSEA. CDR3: CSVAGLAGEWAKNIQYF. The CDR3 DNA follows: TGCAGCGTTGCGGGACTAGCGGGAGAGTGGGCCAAAAACATTCAGTACTTC.

The CDR3 protein is CASSGTSGAAKNIQYF. CDR3 coding DNA: TGCGCCAGCAGCGGGACTAGTGGAGCAGCCAAAAACATTCAGTACTTC. The rearrangement uses TRBV10-2 and TRBJ2-4, with 8 bases matching TRBD2. From germline, CDR1 is WSHSY and CDR2 SAAADI. The CDR3 extends over 16 amino acids. With 6 bases clipped from V and 0 bases from J, the junction kept 7 bases outside the gene matches.

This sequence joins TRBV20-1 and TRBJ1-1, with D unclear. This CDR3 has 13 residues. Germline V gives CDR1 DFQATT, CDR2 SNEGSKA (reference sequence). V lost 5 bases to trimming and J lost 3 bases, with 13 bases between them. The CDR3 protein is CSALDLADTEAFF. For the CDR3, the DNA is TGCAGTGCTCTGGACTTGGCGGACACTGAAGCTTTCTTT.

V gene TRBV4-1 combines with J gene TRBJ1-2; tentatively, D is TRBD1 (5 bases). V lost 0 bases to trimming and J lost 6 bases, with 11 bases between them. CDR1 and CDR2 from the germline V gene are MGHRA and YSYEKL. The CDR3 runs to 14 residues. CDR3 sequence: CASSQEGGINGYTF. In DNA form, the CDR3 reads TGCGCCAGCAGCCAAGAGGGGGGGATCAATGGCTACACCTTC.

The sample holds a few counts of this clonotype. The CDR3: CASSPFSQRGYNEQFF. The CDR3 DNA is TGTGCCAGCAGCCCCTTTAGCCAGCGAGGTTACAATGAGCAGTTCTTC. This chain joins TRBV7-2 and TRBJ2-1, with D unclear. V dropped 5 bases and J dropped 4 bases, with 18 bases sitting between them. This CDR3 spans 16 amino acids. Germline V gene data show CDR1 as SGHTA and CDR2 as FQGNSA.

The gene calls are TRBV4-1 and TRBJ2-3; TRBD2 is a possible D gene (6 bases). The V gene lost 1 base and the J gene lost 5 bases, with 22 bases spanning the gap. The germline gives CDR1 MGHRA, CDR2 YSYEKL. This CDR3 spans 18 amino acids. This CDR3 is CASSQVTKRGRRGDTQYF. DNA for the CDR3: TGCGCCAGCAGCCAAGTAACGAAACGGGGCCGGCGGGGAGATACGCAGTATTTT.

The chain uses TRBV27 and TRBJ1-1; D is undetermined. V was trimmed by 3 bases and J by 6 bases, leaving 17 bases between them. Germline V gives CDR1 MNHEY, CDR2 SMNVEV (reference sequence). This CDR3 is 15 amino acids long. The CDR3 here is CASSFGGPGGAEAFF. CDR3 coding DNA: TGTGCCAGCAGTTTCGGTGGTCCGGGTGGGGCTGAAGCTTTCTTT.

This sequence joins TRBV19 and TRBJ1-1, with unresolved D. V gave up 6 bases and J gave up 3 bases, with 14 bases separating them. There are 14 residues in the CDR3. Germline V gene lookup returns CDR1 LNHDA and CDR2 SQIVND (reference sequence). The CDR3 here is CASSTSASYTEAFF. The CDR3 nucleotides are TGTGCCAGTAGCACCTCGGCCTCTTACACTGAAGCTTTCTTT.

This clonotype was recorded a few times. CDR3 sequence (DNA): TGTGCCAGCAGCTTAGATGGGCGGAACTATGGCTACACCTTC. This encodes CASSLDGRNYGYTF. The chain recombines TRBV11-2 with TRBJ1-2; D not resolved. Per germline, CDR1 SGHAT and CDR2 FQNNGV. V lost 0 bases and J 2 bases, leaving 7 bases between the germline ends. The CDR3 contains 14 residues.

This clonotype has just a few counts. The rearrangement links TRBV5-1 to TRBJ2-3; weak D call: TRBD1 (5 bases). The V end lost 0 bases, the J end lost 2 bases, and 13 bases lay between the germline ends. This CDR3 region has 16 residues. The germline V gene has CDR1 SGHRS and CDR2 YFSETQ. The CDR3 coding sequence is TGCGCCAGCAGCTTGGCCGAAGACAGAACCACAGATACGCAGTATTTT. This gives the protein CASSLAEDRTTDTQYF.